Presented here are 6 T cell receptor beta chains from one specimen sequenced in a study of blood T cell repertoires in COVID-19. Assay: immunoSEQ multiplex PCR; the TCRdb copy retains only in-frame clones and omits some. This table has about 140,000 clones, 80% appearing once. The sequenced sample was peripheral blood. These TCRs come from a man aged 70 or older who had recovered from COVID-19.

CDR3 sequence: CAISESSGRNPFTDTQYF. Here the CDR3 DNA reads TGTGCCATCAGTGAGTCTAGCGGGAGGAACCCATTCACAGATACGCAGTATTTT. The chain has TRBV10-3 and TRBJ2-3, with 10 positions matching TRBD2. V lost 0 bases, J lost 2 bases, and 8 bases stayed unmatched. The germline V gene has CDR1 ENHRY and CDR2 SYGVKD. The CDR3 is 18 amino acids.

This chain connects TRBV6-5 to TRBJ2-3; 10 bases are shared with TRBD1. J lost 4 bases, V lost 6 bases, and 7 bases had no gene match. There are 15 residues in the CDR3. Germline CDR1 is MNHEY and CDR2 is SVGAGI. CDR3 sequence: CASRDRGGFADTQYF. CDR3 DNA sequence: TGTGCCAGCAGGGACAGGGGGGGGTTCGCAGATACGCAGTATTTT.

The V and J genes are TRBV9 and TRBJ2-2; 8 bases match TRBD2. Unmatched junction bases numbered 14, after V lost 4 bases and J lost 3 bases. Germline values: CDR1 SGDLS, CDR2 YYNGEE. CDR3 length: 18 amino acids. DNA for the CDR3: TGTGCCAGCAGCCCCCGTAGGACGACTAGCGAGTACACCGGGGAGCTGTTTTTT. Translation gives CASSPRRTTSEYTGELFF.

CDR3 DNA: TGTGCCTGGGGTGGTCGCGATGAGCAGTTCTTC. Protein sequence: CAWGGRDEQFF. The V and J genes are TRBV30 and TRBJ2-1, with D unclear. The CDR3 is made up of 11 amino acids. The germline V gene has CDR1 GTSNPN and CDR2 SVGIG (reference sequence). V was trimmed by 5 bases and J by 8 bases, leaving 10 bases between them.

In its sample, this clone was seen a few times. CDR3 region: CASSVGASGRSGYEQYF. As DNA, the CDR3 is TGTGCCAGCAGCGTAGGGGCTAGCGGGAGGAGTGGATACGAGCAGTACTTC. The rearrangement links TRBV9 to TRBJ2-7; TRBD2 aligns across 11 bases. V dropped 0 bases and J dropped 4; count of bases not matched to a gene: 9. Germline CDR1 is SGDLS and CDR2 is YYNGEE. The CDR3 consists of 17 residues.

The chain uses TRBV18 and TRBJ2-7, with a tentative D call TRBD1 (5 bases). This CDR3 spans 15 amino acids. From germline, CDR1 is KGHSH and CDR2 LQKENI. Trimming pared 5 bases from V and 0 bases from J, leaving 14 bases between. In nucleotides, the CDR3 is TGTGCCAGCTCAAGTACCGACAGAAACTCCTACGAGCAGTACTTC. This encodes CASSSTDRNSYEQYF.